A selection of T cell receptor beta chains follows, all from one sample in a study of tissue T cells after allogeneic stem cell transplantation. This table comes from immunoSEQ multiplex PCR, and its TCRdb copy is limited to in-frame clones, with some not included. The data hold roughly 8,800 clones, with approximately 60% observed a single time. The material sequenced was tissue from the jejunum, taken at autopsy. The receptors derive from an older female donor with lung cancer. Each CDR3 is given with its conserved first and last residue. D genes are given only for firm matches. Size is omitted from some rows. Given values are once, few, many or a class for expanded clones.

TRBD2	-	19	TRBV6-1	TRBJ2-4	TGTGCCAGCAGTGAATACCCAAATAGCGGGAGTGACGCCAAAAACATTCAGTACTTC	CASSEYPNSGSDAKNIQYF
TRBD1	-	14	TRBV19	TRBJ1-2	TGTGCCAGTAGTAGGACAGGGGCTAACTATGGCTACACCTTC	CASSRTGANYGYTF
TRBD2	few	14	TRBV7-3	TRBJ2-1	TGTGCCAGCAGCTTATCGGGAGGGAGGGGTGAGCAGTTCTTC	CASSLSGGRGEQFF
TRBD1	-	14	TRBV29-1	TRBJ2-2	TGCAGCGTTGGACAGGGAGCGAACACCGGGGAGCTGTTTTTT	CSVGQGANTGELFF
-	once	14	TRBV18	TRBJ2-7	TGTGCCAGCCGAGGACGGACGGAGAGCTACGAGCAGTACTTC	CASRGRTESYEQYF
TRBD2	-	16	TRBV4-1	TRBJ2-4	TGCGCCAGCAGCCAAGAGGGGCGGGGGGCCAAAAACATTCAGTACTTC	CASSQEGRGAKNIQYF
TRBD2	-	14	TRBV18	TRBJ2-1	TGTGCCAGCTCACTAGCGGGGGCCCCTGGTGAGCAGTTCTTC	CASSLAGAPGEQFF
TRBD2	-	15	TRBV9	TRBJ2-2	TGTGCCAGCAGCCTTAGAGCGGGAGGGCCCGGGGAGCTGTTTTTT	CASSLRAGGPGELFF
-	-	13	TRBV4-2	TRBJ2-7	TGTGCCAGCAGTCAAGCAAGGTCCTACGAGCAGTACTTC	CASSQARSYEQYF
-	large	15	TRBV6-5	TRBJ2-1	TGTGCCAGCAGTTACGACCATCCTGTTAACAATGAGCAGTTCTTC	CASSYDHPVNNEQFF
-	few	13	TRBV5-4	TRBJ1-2	TGTGCCAGCAGCTTAGAGGGGGACTATGGCTACACCTTC	CASSLEGDYGYTF
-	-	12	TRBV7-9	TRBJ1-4	TGTGCCAGCGGACAGCTGAATGAAAAACTGTTTTTT	CASGQLNEKLFF
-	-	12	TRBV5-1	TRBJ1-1	TGCGCCAGCAGCTTGTTTCCGGATGAAGCTTTCTTT	CASSLFPDEAFF
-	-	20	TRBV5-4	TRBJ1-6	TGTGCCAGCAGCCTATCCGGGGGCTCCGGGAGAGGATCCTATAATTCACCCCTCCACTTT	CASSLSGGSGRGSYNSPLHF
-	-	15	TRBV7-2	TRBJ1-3	TGTGCCAGCAGCCTACAGGGTGCCGCTGGAAACACCATATATTTT	CASSLQGAAGNTIYF
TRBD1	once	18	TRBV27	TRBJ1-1	TGTGCCAGCTCTCATTCCGGGACAGACTACGTTCTTAACACTGAAGCTTTCTTT	CASSHSGTDYVLNTEAFF
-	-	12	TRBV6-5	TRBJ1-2	TGTGCCAGCAATTTCGGTTCCTATGGCTACACCTTC	CASNFGSYGYTF
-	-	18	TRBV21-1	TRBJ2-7	TGTGCCAGCAGCACCACCCGCAGCCAGCGGGGGGGCTCCTACGAGCAGTACTTC	CASSTTRSQRGGSYEQYF
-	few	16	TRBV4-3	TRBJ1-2	TGCGCCAGCAGCCCCCTGCTTATATACCGTAACTATGGCTACACCTTC	CASSPLLIYRNYGYTF
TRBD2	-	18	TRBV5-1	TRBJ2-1	TGCGCCAGCGGCAAGAATTGGCTAGCGGAAGGTTCCTACAATGAGCAGTTCTTC	CASGKNWLAEGSYNEQFF
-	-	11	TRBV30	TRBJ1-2	TGTGCCTGGAGTGTTTCCTGGGGCTACACCTTC	CAWSVSWGYTF
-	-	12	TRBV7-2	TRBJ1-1	TGTGCCAGTAGCAGGGTGAACACTGAAGCTTTCTTT	CASSRVNTEAFF
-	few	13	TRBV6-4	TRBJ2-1	TGTGCCAGCAGTGACTCGAGGGTCAGTGAGCAGTTCTTC	CASSDSRVSEQFF
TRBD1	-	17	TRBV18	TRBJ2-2	TGTGCCAGCTCACCAAGGCCGGGGACAGGGAGAACCGGGGAGCTGTTTTTT	CASSPRPGTGRTGELFF
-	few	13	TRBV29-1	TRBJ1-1	TGCAGCGTTGAAGATCCGGACCGGCTTGAAGCTTTCTTT	CSVEDPDRLEAFF
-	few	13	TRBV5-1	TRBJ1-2	TGCGCCAGCAGCGTGGACCAAAGGTATGGCTACACCTTC	CASSVDQRYGYTF
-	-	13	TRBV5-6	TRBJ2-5	TGTGCCAGCAGCTTGGATATAGGGGAGACCCAGTACTTC	CASSLDIGETQYF
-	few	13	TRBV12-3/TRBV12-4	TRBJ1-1	TGTGCCAGCAGTTTAGTTCCCAGCACTGAAGCTTTCTTT	CASSLVPSTEAFF
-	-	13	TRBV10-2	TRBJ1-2	TGCGCCAGCAGTGGCTCAGGGGACTATGGCTACACCTTC	CASSGSGDYGYTF
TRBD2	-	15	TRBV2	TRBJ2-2	TGTGCCAGCAGTCGGCTTAGCGGGAGGTCCGGGGAGCTGTTTTTT	CASSRLSGRSGELFF
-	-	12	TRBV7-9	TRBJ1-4	TGTGCCAGCAGCTTCCCTAATGAAAAACTGTTTTTT	CASSFPNEKLFF
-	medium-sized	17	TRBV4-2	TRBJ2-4	TGTGCCAGCAGCCAAAAGGGGGGTAGCCGCGGTCGGAACATTCAGTACTTC	CASSQKGGSRGRNIQYF
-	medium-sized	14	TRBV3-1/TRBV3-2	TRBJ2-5	TGTGCCAGCACCCACAAAAAGGGGAAGGAGACCCAGTACTTC	CASTHKKGKETQYF